This is a list of T cell receptor beta chains from one sample in a study of blood T cell repertoires in COVID-19. Assay: immunoSEQ multiplex PCR; the TCRdb copy retains only in-frame clones and omits some. The table shows about 230,000 clones, with approximately 82% occurring only once. Sequencing was done on a sample of peripheral blood. The receptors here all came from a woman in her seventies with active or convalescent COVID-19. Both conserved end residues are part of each CDR3. The D gene is left open where the match is weak. Clone size is given for some rows only: seen once, a few or many times, or a class if the clone is expanded.

d_gene: TRBD1
v_gene: TRBV6-2/TRBV6-3
j_gene: TRBJ2-2
len: 15
abundance: few
CDR3aa: CASSYGTVNTGELFF
CDR3nt: TGTGCCAGCAGTTACGGGACAGTAAACACCGGGGAGCTGTTTTTT

d_gene: .
v_gene: TRBV5-1
j_gene: TRBJ1-2
len: 16
abundance: few
CDR3aa: CASSYAPGQNNYGYTF
CDR3nt: TGCGCCAGCAGTTACGCTCCGGGACAAAATAACTATGGCTACACCTTC

d_gene: .
v_gene: TRBV2
j_gene: TRBJ1-2
len: 12
abundance: .
CDR3aa: CASRGDIYGYTF
CDR3nt: TGTGCCAGCAGGGGGGACATCTATGGCTACACCTTC

d_gene: .
v_gene: TRBV7-8
j_gene: TRBJ2-1
len: 14
abundance: .
CDR3aa: CASSLEWLEREQFF
CDR3nt: TGTGCCAGCAGCTTAGAGTGGCTAGAACGTGAGCAGTTCTTC

d_gene: TRBD1
v_gene: TRBV7-9
j_gene: TRBJ1-1
len: 13
abundance: .
CDR3aa: CAYRGGEGTEAFF
CDR3nt: TGTGCGTACAGGGGGGGAGAGGGCACTGAAGCTTTCTTT

d_gene: .
v_gene: TRBV28
j_gene: TRBJ2-3
len: 17
abundance: .
CDR3aa: CASSQERRGVSTDTQYF
CDR3nt: TGTGCCAGCAGCCAGGAGAGGCGGGGTGTAAGCACAGATACGCAGTATTTT

d_gene: .
v_gene: TRBV6-5
j_gene: TRBJ1-1
len: 15
abundance: .
CDR3aa: CASSYRGPMNTEAFF
CDR3nt: TGTGCCAGCAGTTACAGGGGCCCGATGAACACTGAAGCTTTCTTT

d_gene: .
v_gene: TRBV7-2
j_gene: TRBJ1-2
len: 15
abundance: .
CDR3aa: CASSSQVAGGDGYTF
CDR3nt: TGTGCCAGCAGTTCACAGGTAGCTGGGGGCGATGGCTACACCTTC

d_gene: TRBD1
v_gene: TRBV18
j_gene: TRBJ1-5
len: 14
abundance: .
CDR3aa: CASSPTGAVQPQHF
CDR3nt: TGTGCCAGCTCACCTACAGGGGCGGTTCAGCCCCAGCATTTT

d_gene: TRBD2
v_gene: TRBV7-2
j_gene: TRBJ2-1
len: 12
abundance: .
CDR3aa: CASQLAIDEQFF
CDR3nt: TGTGCCAGCCAACTAGCGATCGATGAGCAGTTCTTC

d_gene: TRBD2
v_gene: TRBV18
j_gene: TRBJ2-2
len: 16
abundance: few
CDR3aa: CASSPFPREGTGELFF
CDR3nt: TGTGCCAGCTCACCATTTCCGCGGGAGGGGACCGGGGAGCTGTTTTTT

d_gene: .
v_gene: TRBV29-1
j_gene: TRBJ2-7
len: 12
abundance: .
CDR3aa: CSVHDNHYEQYF
CDR3nt: TGCAGCGTCCATGACAATCACTACGAGCAGTACTTC

d_gene: .
v_gene: TRBV5-1
j_gene: TRBJ2-3
len: 14
abundance: few
CDR3aa: CASSLAPGKDTQYF
CDR3nt: TGCGCCAGCAGCTTGGCCCCAGGGAAAGATACGCAGTATTTT

d_gene: TRBD1
v_gene: TRBV3-1/TRBV3-2
j_gene: TRBJ2-7
len: 14
abundance: .
CDR3aa: CASSLAGQGGEQYF
CDR3nt: TGTGCCAGCAGCCTTGCGGGACAGGGGGGGGAGCAGTACTTC

d_gene: .
v_gene: TRBV5-1
j_gene: TRBJ1-3
len: 15
abundance: .
CDR3aa: CASSLGPDSENTIYF
CDR3nt: TGCGCCAGCAGCTTGGGCCCGGACAGTGAAAACACCATATATTTT

d_gene: .
v_gene: TRBV12-3/TRBV12-4
j_gene: TRBJ2-7
len: 13
abundance: .
CDR3aa: CASSLGPAYEQYF
CDR3nt: TGTGCCAGCAGTTTGGGGCCAGCCTACGAGCAGTACTTC

d_gene: .
v_gene: TRBV15
j_gene: TRBJ1-1
len: 17
abundance: .
CDR3aa: CATSRETGFEADPEAFF
CDR3nt: TGTGCCACCAGCAGGGAAACAGGGTTTGAGGCAGACCCTGAAGCTTTCTTT

d_gene: .
v_gene: TRBV28
j_gene: TRBJ2-6
len: 17
abundance: once
CDR3aa: CASTSSEGVSGANVLTF
CDR3nt: TGTGCCAGCACCTCATCGGAGGGAGTCTCTGGGGCCAACGTCCTGACTTTC

d_gene: TRBD2
v_gene: TRBV28
j_gene: TRBJ2-5
len: 14
abundance: .
CDR3aa: CASSSSGVWETQYF
CDR3nt: TGTGCCAGCAGTTCTAGCGGAGTATGGGAGACCCAGTACTTC

d_gene: .
v_gene: TRBV19
j_gene: TRBJ1-5
len: 15
abundance: .
CDR3aa: CASSIVGGGNQPQHF
CDR3nt: TGTGCCAGTAGTATAGTCGGGGGTGGCAATCAGCCCCAGCATTTT

d_gene: .
v_gene: TRBV5-1
j_gene: TRBJ2-3
len: 15
abundance: .
CDR3aa: CASSLTGLSTDTQYF
CDR3nt: TGCGCCAGCAGCTTGACCGGACTCAGCACAGATACGCAGTATTTT

d_gene: TRBD2
v_gene: TRBV7-8
j_gene: TRBJ2-1
len: 13
abundance: few
CDR3aa: CASSQREGIEQFF
CDR3nt: TGTGCCAGCAGCCAGCGGGAGGGCATTGAGCAGTTCTTC

d_gene: .
v_gene: TRBV2
j_gene: TRBJ1-1
len: 13
abundance: .
CDR3aa: CASSESQGDGAFF
CDR3nt: TGTGCCAGCAGTGAAAGTCAGGGCGATGGGGCTTTCTTT